This T cell receptor beta chain is drawn from a study of blood T cell repertoires in COVID-19. Overall study context: The United States, Italy and Spain were the sources of the acute and convalescent COVID-19 samples.

In the authors' methods: Nucleated cell number was recorded as an estimate derived from reference gene primer amplification. Only in-frame clones appear in the TCRdb table, and some are missing; sequencing was by immunoSEQ multiplex PCR. For V, J and clone size, that table is used; D and trimming come from the DNA. The sample holds tens of thousands of clones, 80% to 85% seen once. Germline V gene sequence: CDR1 MNHEY, CDR2 SVGEGT. V lost 5 bases to trimming and J lost 6 bases, with 10 bases between them. This CDR3 has 12 residues. The rearrangement links TRBV6-2 or TRBV6-3 to TRBJ2-5, with D possibly being TRBD1 (5 bases). The sample comprised peripheral blood. The TCR comes from a human donor in a cohort sampled during active COVID-19. The CDR3 sequence is CASSQGVKTQYF. The CDR3 DNA follows: TGTGCCAGCAGTCAGGGTGTAAAGACCCAGTACTTC.